This TCR beta chain derives from a study of blood T cell repertoires in COVID-19. This CDR3 spans 11 amino acids. The V and J ends lost 0 bases and 9 bases respectively, with 9 bases between them. Germline assignment: CDR1 DFQATT and CDR2 SNEGSKA (reference sequence). Authors' data handling: Reference gene primer amplification in the assay estimated nucleated cell counts. The assay was immunoSEQ multiplex PCR, and TCRdb's table has in-frame clones only and misses some. V and J calls and clone size follow that table, whereas D and trimming were derived from the DNA. This table has about 67,000 clones, about four fifths appearing once.

The TCR comes from a woman in her fifties or sixties with acute or convalescent COVID-19. The chain carries TRBV20-1 and TRBJ2-7; a possible D gene is TRBD1 (5 bases). The sequenced sample was peripheral blood. DNA for the CDR3: TGCAGTGCTAGAGATCAGCAGGGGCAGTACTTC. Translating it yields CSARDQQGQYF.